Below are 10 T cell receptor beta chains sequenced from a single sample in a study of T cell responses to AZD1222 COVID-19 vaccine. Profiled with immunoSEQ multiplex PCR; TCRdb holds only in-frame clones, not every one. The sample comprises about 120,000 clones, 75% to 95% of which are singletons, and 4% to 4.5% rests with the top ten. Material: peripheral blood, obtained 28 days after the second dose of the MenACWY control vaccine. The receptors originated from an adult who received the MenACWY meningococcal vaccine as a control.

V gene TRBV6-4 combines with J gene TRBJ2-1; the match to TRBD2 covers 9 bases. Per germline, CDR1 MRHNA and CDR2 SNTAGT. This CDR3 is built from 17 residues. Unmatched junction bases numbered 5, after V lost 0 bases and J lost 2 bases. CDR3 DNA sequence: TGTGCCAGCAGTGACTCGATGGGACTAGCTCCCTACAATGAGCAGTTCTTC. Its translation is CASSDSMGLAPYNEQFF.

The V and J genes are TRBV10-3 and TRBJ1-2; D uncertain. The germline V gene encodes CDR1 ENHRY and CDR2 SYGVKD. The CDR3 contains 15 residues. The V and J ends lost 4 bases and 4 bases respectively, with 16 bases between them. CDR3: CAISGDTLGGYGYTF. The DNA for the CDR3 is TGTGCCATCAGTGGCGACACTTTGGGTGGCTATGGCTACACCTTC.

The V gene is TRBV28, the J gene TRBJ2-3, with D unclear. The CDR3 is made up of 11 amino acids. Trimming took off 6 bases at V and 6 bases at J, with 7 bases between the two ends. Germline V lookup: CDR1 MDHEN, CDR2 SYDVKM. CDR3 coding DNA: TGTGCCAGCAGGCTGATGGATACGCAGTATTTT. Residues: CASRLMDTQYF.

This chain links TRBV12-5 with TRBJ2-1, with D maybe TRBD1 (5 bases). The CDR3 sequence is 15 residues long. V gave up 4 bases and J gave up 2 bases, with 12 bases separating them. Germline V gene sequence: CDR1 LGHNT, CDR2 FRNRAP. CDR3 bases: TGTGCTAGTGGTTCTGACAGCGTAACCTACAATGAGCAGTTCTTC. Its translation: CASGSDSVTYNEQFF.

This chain uses TRBV3-1 (or the pseudogene TRBV3-2) with TRBJ2-3; 8 nucleotides agree with TRBD2. V gave up 0 bases and J gave up 3 bases; unmatched junction bases: 2. In germline, CDR1 is LGHDT, CDR2 YNNKEL (reference sequence). The CDR3 totals 15 residues. CDR3 region: CASSQELAGTDTQYF. CDR3 in DNA: TGTGCCAGCAGCCAAGAGTTAGCGGGAACAGATACGCAGTATTTT.

This chain joins TRBV6-6 and TRBJ2-2; 12 bases are shared with TRBD2. Germline V gene lookup returns CDR1 MNHNY and CDR2 SVGAGI (reference sequence). With V trimmed by 6 bases and J by 2 bases, 4 bases remained unmatched. The CDR3 covers 16 residues. CDR3 residues: CASSQGLAGNTGELFF. The CDR3 DNA follows: TGTGCCAGCAGCCAAGGACTAGCGGGAAACACCGGGGAGCTGTTTTTT.

The chain links TRBV6-2 or TRBV6-3 to TRBJ1-2, with a weak D call TRBD1 (5 bases). Germline CDR1 is MNHEY and CDR2 is SVGEGT. This CDR3 is 18 amino acids long. V lost 2 bases to trimming and J lost 4 bases, with 23 bases between them. CDR3 loop: CASSYDWGVFGRFYGYTF. DNA of the CDR3: TGTGCCAGCAGTTACGATTGGGGCGTATTTGGTCGGTTCTATGGCTACACCTTC.

This clone was picked up one time. This chain links TRBV28 with TRBJ2-5, with 7 bases matching TRBD2. Germline values: CDR1 MDHEN, CDR2 SYDVKM. The CDR3 is made up of 14 amino acids. V shed 6 bases and J 2 bases; nucleotides not matched to a gene: 6. The CDR3 DNA is TGTGCCAGCAGCCCAGCGCGGGGGCAAGAGACCCAGTACTTC. Encoded protein: CASSPARGQETQYF.

CDR3 in amino acids: CASRISRTTGELFF. Here the CDR3 DNA reads TGTGCCAGCAGGATTAGTCGGACCACCGGGGAGCTGTTTTTT. The chain is built from TRBV2 and TRBJ2-2; D is unresolved. With 6 bases removed from V and 4 bases from J, the gap between germline ends came to 12 bases. Germline V gives CDR1 SNHLY, CDR2 FYNNEI. The CDR3 is 14 residues long.

The chain combines TRBV27 with TRBJ2-2, with TRBD2 matching 8 bases. The germline V gene encodes CDR1 MNHEY and CDR2 SMNVEV (reference sequence). V was clipped by 4 bases and J by 1 base; unmatched bases: 5. The CDR3 runs to 16 residues. The CDR3 sequence: CASSSTSGRNTGELFF. CDR3 coding DNA: TGTGCCAGCAGTTCCACCAGCGGGAGGAACACCGGGGAGCTGTTTTTT.